Shown below are 10 T cell receptor beta chains from a single sample sequenced in a study of T-cell memory formation after mild COVID-19. TCRdb ran MiXCR on the 5' RACE reads and lists one entry per CDR3 protein. This sample has approximately 500,000 distinct CDR3 sequences, with 20% to 25% found just once. Sequencing was done on a sample of PBMCs or a T cell subset sorted from them (not recorded which). Every receptor here comes from an adult woman who had mild COVID-19 (a few samples of this study predate the infection). Cell type and time point are not known.

The V call is TRBV5-6, the J call TRBJ2-7; D is ambiguous. Per germline, CDR1 SGHDT and CDR2 YYEEEE. The CDR3 spans 12 residues. The V end lost 4 bases, the J end lost 5 bases, and 10 bases lay between the germline ends. The CDR3 DNA sequence: TGTGCCAGCAGCCTGACTCACGACGAGCAGTACTTC. As protein: CASSLTHDEQYF.

The V call is TRBV3-1, the J call TRBJ1-5; 10 nucleotides align to TRBD1. Trimming removed 1 base from V and 2 bases from J; junction bases left unmatched: 2. CDR1 is LGHDT, CDR2 YNNKEL, per germline (reference sequence). The CDR3 runs 16 residues. CDR3 region: CASSQAGTGGNQPQHF. Here the CDR3 DNA reads TGTGCCAGCAGCCAAGCCGGGACAGGGGGCAATCAGCCCCAGCATTTT.

V gene TRBV30 combines with J gene TRBJ2-3, with a weak D call TRBD2 (6 bases). Trimming took 5 bases from V and 6 from J, leaving 18 bases between them. The CDR3 is 14 residues long. Germline values: CDR1 GTSNPN, CDR2 SVGIG (reference sequence). The CDR3 DNA is TGTGCCTGGGAGGAGGGGCAGGGCCGGGATACGCAGTATTTT. It is translated as CAWEEGQGRDTQYF. Full variable domain (remainder filled in from reference TRBV30 and TRBJ2-3): SQTIHQWPATLVQPVGSPLSLECTVEGTSNPNLYWYRQAAGRGLQLLFYSVGIGQISSEVPQNLSASRPQDRQFILSSKKLLLSDSGFYLCAWEEGQGRDTQYFGPGTRLTVL.

The J gene is TRBJ2-2, the V gene TRBV5-1, with D perhaps matching TRBD1 (6 bases). CDR1 is SGHRS, CDR2 YFSETQ, per germline. CDR3 length: 14 residues. With 4 bases removed from V and 9 bases from J, the gap between germline ends came to 16 bases. The CDR3 sequence is CASSTGQVTWELFF. The CDR3 coding sequence is TGCGCCAGCAGCACGGGACAAGTTACCTGGGAGCTGTTTTTT.

This clonotype was seen more than once but under ten times. The CDR3 loop is CASRGLVAGELFF. CDR3 sequence (DNA): TGTGCCAGCAGGGGCCTTGTGGCCGGGGAGCTGTTTTTT. J is TRBJ2-2 and V is TRBV7-9; D uncertain. CDR3 length: 13 residues. Germline V gene sequence: CDR1 SEHNR, CDR2 FQNEAQ (reference sequence). V was trimmed by 6 bases and J by 6 bases, leaving 11 bases between them.

This chain links TRBV24-1 with TRBJ2-7; 9 nucleotides align to TRBD1. CDR1 is KGHDR and CDR2 is SFDVKD in the germline V gene. This CDR3 has 19 amino acids. The J segment lost 5 bases and the V segment lost 7 bases, leaving 23 bases of the junction unmatched. In DNA, the CDR3 is TGTGCCACCAGAACCATGCGAAACTCCGGGACAGGGAAATCGGACGAGCAGTACTTC. Its translation is CATRTMRNSGTGKSDEQYF.

CDR3 coding DNA: TGTGCCAGCAGATCCGAATCAGGGGGCATCACTGAAGCTTTCTTT. Protein: CASRSESGGITEAFF. The chain uses TRBV12-3 or TRBV12-4 and TRBJ1-1; 8 positions agree with TRBD1. V was pared by 6 bases and J by 4 bases, with 10 bases of the junction left unmatched. The CDR3 contains 15 residues.

CDR3 loop: CAWSVVPAEDGYTF. CDR3 sequence (DNA): TGTGCCTGGAGTGTAGTACCCGCGGAGGATGGCTACACCTTC. This sequence joins TRBV30 and TRBJ1-2; D remains ambiguous. In germline, CDR1 is GTSNPN, CDR2 SVGIG (reference sequence). The CDR3 length is 14 residues. The germline V and J ends were trimmed by 0 bases and 6 bases, with 14 bases remaining between them.

This chain links TRBV7-9 with TRBJ2-3, with 10 bases lining up with TRBD1. The CDR3 loop spans 16 amino acids. Germline lookup yields CDR1 SEHNR and CDR2 FQNEAQ (reference sequence). V was pared by 3 bases and J by 5 bases, with 8 bases of the junction left unmatched. The CDR3 nucleotides are TGTGCCAGCAGCTTCGGAGACAGGGGGCTGAAAGATACGCAGTATTTT. Translating gives CASSFGDRGLKDTQYF. Drawing the rest from reference TRBV7-9 and TRBJ2-3, the complete variable domain is DTGVSQNPRHKITKRGQNVTFRCDPISEHNRLYWYRQTLGQGPEFLTYFQNEAQLEKSRLLSDRFSAERPKGSFSTLEIQRTEQGDSAMYLCASSFGDRGLKDTQYFGPGTRLTVL.

The V call is TRBV5-1, the J call TRBJ1-4, with D uncertain. CDR3 length: 15 amino acids. Germline CDR1 SGHRS, CDR2 YFSETQ. V lost 4 bases and J 7 bases, leaving 17 bases between the germline ends. CDR3 bases: TGCGCCAGCAGCCCGCTCGTAGGGAGGAGTGAAAAACTGTTTTTT. This gives the protein CASSPLVGRSEKLFF.